This TCR beta chain emerged from a study of cytomegalovirus exposure and HLA in healthy donors. This clone was detected only once. This CDR3 is 14 amino acids long. The junction had 4 bases not matched to a gene; V was cut back by 4 bases and J by 5 bases. The V gene's germline CDR1 is SGHTA and CDR2 FQGNSA. Primers included in the PCR were 60 Vbeta and 13 Jbeta primers. Generated by immunoSEQ multiplex PCR, the TCRdb table keeps only in-frame clones and is missing some. The sample contains under 200,000 clones, 70% to 90% of which appear only once. The sample comprised PBMCs. This TCR came from a woman in her twenties or thirties in good health and CMV-seronegative. The chain combines TRBV7-2 with TRBJ1-2; 10 nucleotides match TRBD1. CDR3 nucleotide sequence: TGTGCCAGCAGCTCCGGGACAGGGGATTATGGCTACACCTTC. Translation gives CASSSGTGDYGYTF.